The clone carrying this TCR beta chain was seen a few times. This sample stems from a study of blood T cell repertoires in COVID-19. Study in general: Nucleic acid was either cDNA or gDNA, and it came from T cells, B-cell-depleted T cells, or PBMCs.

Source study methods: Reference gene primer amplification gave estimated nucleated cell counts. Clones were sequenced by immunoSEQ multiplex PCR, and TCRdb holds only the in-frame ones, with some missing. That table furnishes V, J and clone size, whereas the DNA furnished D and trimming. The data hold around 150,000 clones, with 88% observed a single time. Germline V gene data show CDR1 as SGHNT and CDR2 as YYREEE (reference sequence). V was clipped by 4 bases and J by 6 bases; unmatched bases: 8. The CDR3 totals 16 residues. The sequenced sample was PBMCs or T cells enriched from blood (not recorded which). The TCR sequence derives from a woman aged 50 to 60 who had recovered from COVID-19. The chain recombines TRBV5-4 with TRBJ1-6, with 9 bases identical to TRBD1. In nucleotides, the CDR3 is TGTGCCAGCAGCCGCCTGGGACAGGGTGGTAATTCACCCCTCCACTTT. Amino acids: CASSRLGQGGNSPLHF. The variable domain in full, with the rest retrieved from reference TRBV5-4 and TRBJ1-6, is ETGVTQSPTHLIKTRGQQVTLRCSSQSGHNTVSWYQQALGQGPQFIFQYYREEENGRGNFPPRFSGLQFPNYSSELNVNALELDDSALYLCASSRLGQGGNSPLHFGNGTRLTVT.